The clone carrying this T cell receptor beta chain occurred a few times. The data derive from a study of T-cell memory formation after mild COVID-19. Study-wide context: There were largely donor-specific TCR clusters.

TCRdb re-analysed the 5' RACE reads in MiXCR, keeping a single row per CDR3 protein. The table includes tens of thousands of distinct CDR3 sequences, over 15% detected once. The CDR3 loop spans 15 amino acids. The V segment lost 2 bases and the J segment 6 bases; nucleotides outside the gene matches: 6. CDR1 MNHEY and CDR2 SVGAGI come from the germline V gene. Material for sequencing was PBMCs or a T cell subset sorted from them (not recorded which). This chain uses TRBV6-5 with TRBJ2-3, with TRBD1 identical over 9 bases. This TCR came from an adult woman who had mild COVID-19 (a few samples of this study predate the infection). Cell type and time point are not known. The CDR3 nucleotides read TGTGCCAGCAGTTACCGGGGGACAGGGATGGATACGCAGTATTTT. As protein: CASSYRGTGMDTQYF.